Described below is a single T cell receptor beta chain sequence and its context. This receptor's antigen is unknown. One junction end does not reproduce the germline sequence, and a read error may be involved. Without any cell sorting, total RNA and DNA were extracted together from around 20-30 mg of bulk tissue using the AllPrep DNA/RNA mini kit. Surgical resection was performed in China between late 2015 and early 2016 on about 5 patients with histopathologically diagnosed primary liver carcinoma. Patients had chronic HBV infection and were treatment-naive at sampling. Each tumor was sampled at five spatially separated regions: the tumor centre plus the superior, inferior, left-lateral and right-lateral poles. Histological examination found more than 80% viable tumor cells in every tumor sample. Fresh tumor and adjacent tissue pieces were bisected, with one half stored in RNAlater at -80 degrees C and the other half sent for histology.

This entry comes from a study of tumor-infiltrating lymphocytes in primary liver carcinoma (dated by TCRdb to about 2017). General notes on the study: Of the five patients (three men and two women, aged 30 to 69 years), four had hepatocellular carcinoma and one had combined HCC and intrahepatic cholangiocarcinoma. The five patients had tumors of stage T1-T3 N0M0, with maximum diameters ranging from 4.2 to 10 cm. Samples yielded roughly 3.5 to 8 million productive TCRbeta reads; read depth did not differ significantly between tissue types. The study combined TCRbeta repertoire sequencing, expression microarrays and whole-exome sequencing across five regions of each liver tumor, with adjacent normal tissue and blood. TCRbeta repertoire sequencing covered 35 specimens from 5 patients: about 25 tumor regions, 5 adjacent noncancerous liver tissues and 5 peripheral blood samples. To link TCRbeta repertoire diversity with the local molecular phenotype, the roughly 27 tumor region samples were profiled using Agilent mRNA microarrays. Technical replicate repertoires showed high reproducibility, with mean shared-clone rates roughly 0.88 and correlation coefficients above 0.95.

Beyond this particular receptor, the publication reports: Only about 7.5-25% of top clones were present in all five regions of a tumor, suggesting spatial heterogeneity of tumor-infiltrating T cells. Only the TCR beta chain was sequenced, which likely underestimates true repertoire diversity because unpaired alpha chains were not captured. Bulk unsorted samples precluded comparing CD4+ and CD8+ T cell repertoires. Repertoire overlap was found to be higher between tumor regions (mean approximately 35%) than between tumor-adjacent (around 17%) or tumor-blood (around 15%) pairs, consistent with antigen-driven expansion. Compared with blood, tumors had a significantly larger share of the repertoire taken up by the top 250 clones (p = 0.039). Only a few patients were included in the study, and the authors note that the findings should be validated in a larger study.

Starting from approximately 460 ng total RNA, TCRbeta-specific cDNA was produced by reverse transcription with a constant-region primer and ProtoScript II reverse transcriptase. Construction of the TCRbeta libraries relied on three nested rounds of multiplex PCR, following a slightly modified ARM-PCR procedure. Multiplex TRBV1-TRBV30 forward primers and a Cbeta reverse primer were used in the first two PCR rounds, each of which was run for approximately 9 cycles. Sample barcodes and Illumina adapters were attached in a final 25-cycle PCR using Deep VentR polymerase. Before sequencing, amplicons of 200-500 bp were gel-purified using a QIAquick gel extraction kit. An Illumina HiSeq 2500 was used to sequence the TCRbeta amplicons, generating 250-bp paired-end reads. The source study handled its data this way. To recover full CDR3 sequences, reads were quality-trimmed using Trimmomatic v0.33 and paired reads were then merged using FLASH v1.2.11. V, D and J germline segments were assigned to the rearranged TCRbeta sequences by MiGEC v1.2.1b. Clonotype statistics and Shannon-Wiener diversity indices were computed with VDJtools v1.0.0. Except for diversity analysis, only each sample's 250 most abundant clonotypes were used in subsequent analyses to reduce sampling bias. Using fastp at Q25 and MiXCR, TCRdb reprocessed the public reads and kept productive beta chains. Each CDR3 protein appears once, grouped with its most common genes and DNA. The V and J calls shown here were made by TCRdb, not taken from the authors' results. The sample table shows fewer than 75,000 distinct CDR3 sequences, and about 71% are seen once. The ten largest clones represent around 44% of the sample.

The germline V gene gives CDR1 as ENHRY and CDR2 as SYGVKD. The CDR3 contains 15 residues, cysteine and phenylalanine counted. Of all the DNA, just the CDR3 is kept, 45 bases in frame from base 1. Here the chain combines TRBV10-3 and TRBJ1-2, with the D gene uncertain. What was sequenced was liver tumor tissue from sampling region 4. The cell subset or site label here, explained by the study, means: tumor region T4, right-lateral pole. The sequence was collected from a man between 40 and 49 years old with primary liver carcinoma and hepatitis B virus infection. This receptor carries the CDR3 CAITESWRNNYGYTF. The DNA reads TGTGCCATCACTGAGTCGTGGCGGAATAACTATGGCTACACCTTC.